One and the same sample provided the 10 T cell receptor beta chains below, sequenced in a study of cytomegalovirus exposure and HLA in healthy donors. Primers for the PCR totalled 60 Vbeta and 13 Jbeta. TCRdb keeps only in-frame clones here, not all; method: immunoSEQ multiplex PCR. The data show 200,000 or so clones, approximately 78% seen once. The sample was PBMCs. The receptors shown here come from a woman aged 50 to 60 in good health and CMV-seropositive.

This clone was observed once. The V gene is TRBV5-6, the J gene TRBJ2-7; 11 positions match TRBD2. Germline CDR1 and CDR2: SGHDT and YYEEEE. CDR3 size: 15 residues. The J segment lost 5 bases and the V segment lost 0 bases, leaving 4 bases of the junction unmatched. CDR3 DNA: TGTGCCAGCAGCTTGGGCCTAGCGGGAGGTCACGAGCAGTACTTC. Its translation is CASSLGLAGGHEQYF.

V and J are TRBV7-9 and TRBJ2-3, with 7 bases identical to TRBD1. With V trimmed by 6 bases and J by 2 bases, 8 bases remained unmatched. The CDR3 runs to 15 residues. The germline V gene encodes CDR1 SEHNR and CDR2 FQNEAQ (reference sequence). The CDR3 sequence: CASSRGPSLTDTQYF. As DNA, the CDR3 is TGTGCCAGCAGTAGGGGGCCGTCCCTCACAGATACGCAGTATTTT.

This clone was observed a few times. This chain connects TRBV10-2 to TRBJ2-5; 7 bases align to TRBD1. The germline V gene has CDR1 WSHSY and CDR2 SAAADI. The CDR3 loop spans 13 amino acids. Trimming took 5 bases from V and 5 from J; bases not matched to a gene: 5. The CDR3 nucleotides are TGCGCCAGCAGTAAAGGGACAGCGGAGACCCAGTACTTC. This translates into CASSKGTAETQYF.

With regard to this clone: An end of the junction differs from the germline gene, which may be a read error. The gene calls are TRBV7-6 and TRBJ2-3, with D maybe TRBD2 (5 bases). The CDR3 length is 17 residues. Germline assignment: CDR1 SGHVS and CDR2 FNYEAQ. The CDR3 protein is CASSLALAGRGPDTQYF. The DNA of the CDR3 is TGTGCCAGCAGCCTAGCCCTAGCCGGGCGCGGCCCAGATACGCAGTATTTT.

The chain links TRBV6-1 to TRBJ1-5, with D unresolved. There are 12 residues in the CDR3. Germline-derived CDR1 and CDR2 are MNHNS and SASEGT. V lost 3 bases and J lost 7, with 7 bases in between. The chain's CDR3 is CASSDPMQPQHF. As DNA, the CDR3 is TGTGCCAGCAGTGACCCCATGCAGCCCCAGCATTTT.

Turning to this clone: In the same sample, other DNA sequences code for this CDR3. In DNA form, the CDR3 reads TGTGCCAGCAGCTTGGTAGGGACAGACACTGAAGCTTTCTTT. Its translation is CASSLVGTDTEAFF. The rearrangement uses TRBV5-4 and TRBJ1-1, with 7 bases that match TRBD1. Germline assignment: CDR1 SGHNT and CDR2 YYREEE (reference sequence). V shed 0 bases, J shed 3 bases, and the junction held 2 bases outside the gene matches. The CDR3 sequence is 14 residues long. Together with reference TRBV5-4 and TRBJ1-1, the CDR3 gives the full variable domain: ETGVTQSPTHLIKTRGQQVTLRCSSQSGHNTVSWYQQALGQGPQFIFQYYREEENGRGNFPPRFSGLQFPNYSSELNVNALELDDSALYLCASSLVGTDTEAFFGQGTRLTVV.

The V gene is TRBV19, the J gene TRBJ1-5, with D possibly matching TRBD1 (6 bases). Germline CDR1 and CDR2: LNHDA and SQIVND (reference sequence). The length of the CDR3 is 15 residues. V lost 3 bases and J 3 bases, leaving 12 bases between the germline ends. The DNA of the CDR3 is TGTGCCAGTAGTATGTCAGGGGCACCCAATCAGCCCCAGCATTTT. Its protein product is CASSMSGAPNQPQHF.

The chain recombines TRBV4-1 with TRBJ2-7; tentative D call: TRBD1 (6 bases). Germline CDR1 is MGHRA and CDR2 is YSYEKL. The CDR3 has 18 residues. V was cut by 4 bases and J by 1 base, with 23 bases left in between. Written as DNA, the CDR3 is TGCGCCAGCAGCCGCATTGATGTCACCGGGACACCTTCCTACGAGCAGTACTTC. Translating it yields CASSRIDVTGTPSYEQYF.

This chain uses TRBV6-5 with TRBJ2-7; 12 bases map to TRBD2. V gave up 6 bases and J gave up 3 bases; unmatched junction bases: 6. Germline values: CDR1 MNHEY, CDR2 SVGAGI. CDR3 size: 15 residues. The chain's CDR3 is CASSALAGGDYEQYF. Here the CDR3 DNA reads TGTGCCAGCAGCGCCCTAGCGGGGGGGGACTACGAGCAGTACTTC.

The chain uses TRBV4-2 and TRBJ2-7, with a tentative D call TRBD2 (6 bases). The V gene lost 0 bases and the J gene lost 3 bases, with 12 bases spanning the gap. The germline gives CDR1 LGHNA, CDR2 YNFKEQ. The CDR3 consists of 15 residues. The CDR3 DNA reads TGTGCCAGCAGCCAAGAAGGCCAGGGACTCTACGAGCAGTACTTC. It translates to CASSQEGQGLYEQYF.